The source of this T cell receptor (beta chain) is a study of T cell repertoires in cytomegalovirus infection. Study summary: In public TCR beta signatures, there were indications of both CMV infection and matching HLA type. Overall study results and limits: Of the TCR beta families, the public ones yielded a cumulative frequency that identified carriers of CMV plus the relevant HLA. The ex vivo response showed dominance by HLA-C-restricted CMV-specific TCR beta clonotypes.

This clonotype was observed a few times. Its target is unknown. In TCRdb, the reads were re-called with MiXCR into one record per CDR3 protein. The sample includes under 500,000 distinct CDR3 sequences, roughly 43% of them seen just once. The sample in question was cultured PBMCs, obtained from culture after CMV antigen stimulation. This receptor was identified in a human donor in good health (CMV status not recorded). Some clones in this sample may be carry-over from other donors' samples.

The CDR3 DNA reads TGTGCCAGCAGTTCAGCGGGAGGTATCACCGGGGAGCTGTTTTTT. Its translation is CASSSAGGITGELFF. This chain uses TRBV12-3 or TRBV12-4 with TRBJ2-2; 9 nucleotides line up with TRBD2. The CDR3 has 15 amino acids. J was trimmed by 4 bases and V by 4 bases; bases with no gene match: 4.